This TCR beta chain was captured by sequencing in a study of blood T cell repertoires in COVID-19. Overall study: Researchers got acute and convalescent COVID-19 samples from the United States, Italy and Spain. T cells, B-cell-depleted T cells, or PBMCs supplied cDNA or gDNA.

Study processing details: How many nucleated cells were present was estimated from reference gene primer amplification. Data came from immunoSEQ multiplex PCR; TCRdb stores just in-frame clones and leaves some out. V, J and clone size derive from that table, while D and trimming were established from the DNA sequence. The sample has roughly 230,000 clones, 85% seen once; the top ten hold 5.5% to 8%. This CDR3 spans 16 amino acids. Germline V gene lookup returns CDR1 PRHDT and CDR2 FYEKMQ (reference sequence). The ends were cut back, 2 bases at V and 4 bases at J, with 15 bases in the middle. Material for sequencing was peripheral blood. This rearrangement joins TRBV13 to TRBJ1-3; D uncertain. The TCR originated in a woman between 55 and 75 years old with active or convalescent COVID-19. CDR3 nucleotides: TGTGCCAGCAGCTTAAGTGTAACTGTCGAAGGAAACACCATATATTTT. Translating it yields CASSLSVTVEGNTIYF.